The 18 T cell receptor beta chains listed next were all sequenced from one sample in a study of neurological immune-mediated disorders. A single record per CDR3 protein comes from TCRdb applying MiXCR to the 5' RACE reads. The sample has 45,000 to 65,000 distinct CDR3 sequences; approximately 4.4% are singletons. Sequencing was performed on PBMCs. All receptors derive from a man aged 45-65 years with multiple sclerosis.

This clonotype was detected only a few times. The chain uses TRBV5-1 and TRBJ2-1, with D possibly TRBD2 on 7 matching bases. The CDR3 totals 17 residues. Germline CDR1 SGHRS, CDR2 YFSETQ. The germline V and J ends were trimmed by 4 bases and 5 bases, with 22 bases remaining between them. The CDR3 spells CASSRLGAGLDHNEQFF. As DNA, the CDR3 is TGCGCCAGCAGCCGTCTGGGGGCCGGACTAGACCACAATGAGCAGTTCTTC.

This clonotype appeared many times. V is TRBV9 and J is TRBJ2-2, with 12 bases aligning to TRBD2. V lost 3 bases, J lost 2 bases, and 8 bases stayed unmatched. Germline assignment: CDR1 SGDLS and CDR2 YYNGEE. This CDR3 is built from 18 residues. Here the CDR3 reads CASSDGLAGSVNTGELFF. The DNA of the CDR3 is TGTGCCAGCAGCGACGGACTAGCGGGAAGTGTCAACACCGGGGAGCTGTTTTTT.

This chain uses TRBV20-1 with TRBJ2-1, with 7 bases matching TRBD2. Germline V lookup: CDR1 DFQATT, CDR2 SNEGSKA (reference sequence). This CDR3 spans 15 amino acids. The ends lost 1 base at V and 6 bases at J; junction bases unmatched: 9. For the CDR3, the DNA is TGCAGTGCTAGAGCCACGGGGGGTAAGGTCAATGAGCAGTTCTTC. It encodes CSARATGGKVNEQFF.

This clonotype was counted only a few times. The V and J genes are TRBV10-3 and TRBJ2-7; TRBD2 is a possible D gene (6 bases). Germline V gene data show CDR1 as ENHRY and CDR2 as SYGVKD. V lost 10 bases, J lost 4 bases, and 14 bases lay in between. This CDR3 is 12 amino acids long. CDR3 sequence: CATRGVGYEQYF. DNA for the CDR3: TGTGCCACCCGCGGGGTGGGTTACGAGCAGTACTTC.

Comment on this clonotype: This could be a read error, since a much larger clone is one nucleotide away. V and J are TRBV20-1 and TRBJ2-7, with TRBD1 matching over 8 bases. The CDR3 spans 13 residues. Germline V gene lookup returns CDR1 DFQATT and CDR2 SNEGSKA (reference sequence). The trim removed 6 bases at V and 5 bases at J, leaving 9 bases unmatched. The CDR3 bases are TGCAGTGCGAGGGACAGGACGTCGCACGAGCAGTACTTC. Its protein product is CSARDRTSHEQYF.

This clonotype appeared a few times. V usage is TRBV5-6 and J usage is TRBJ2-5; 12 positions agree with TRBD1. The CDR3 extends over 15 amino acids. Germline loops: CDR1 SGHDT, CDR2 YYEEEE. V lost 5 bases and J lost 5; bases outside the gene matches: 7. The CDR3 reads CASSWDRGRWETQYF. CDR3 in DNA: TGTGCCAGCAGTTGGGACAGGGGGCGCTGGGAGACCCAGTACTTC.

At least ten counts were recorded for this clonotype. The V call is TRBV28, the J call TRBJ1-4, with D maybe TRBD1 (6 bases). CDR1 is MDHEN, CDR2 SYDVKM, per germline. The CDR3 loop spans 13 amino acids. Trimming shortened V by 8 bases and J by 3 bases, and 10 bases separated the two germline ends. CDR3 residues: CASEGHANEKLFF. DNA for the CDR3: TGTGCCAGCGAGGGACATGCTAATGAAAAACTGTTTTTT.

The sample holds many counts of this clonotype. The DNA of the CDR3 is TGCGCCAGCAGCTGGTTGGGAAGCTCCTACGAGCAGTACTTC. Its translation: CASSWLGSSYEQYF. The chain joins TRBV5-1 to TRBJ2-7; D gene unclear. The V gene's germline CDR1 is SGHRS and CDR2 YFSETQ. Trimming took 3 bases from V and 0 from J, leaving 10 bases between them. This CDR3 has 14 residues.

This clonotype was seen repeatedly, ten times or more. CDR3 residues: CASSPGQGEDTQYF. CDR3 bases: TGTGCCAGCTCTCCGGGACAGGGGGAAGATACGCAGTATTTT. The gene calls are TRBV18 and TRBJ2-3; TRBD1 aligns across 11 bases. The germline CDR1 and CDR2 sequences are KGHSH and LQKENI. J gave up 5 bases and V 6 bases, and 4 bases lay outside the gene matches. This CDR3 comprises 14 residues.

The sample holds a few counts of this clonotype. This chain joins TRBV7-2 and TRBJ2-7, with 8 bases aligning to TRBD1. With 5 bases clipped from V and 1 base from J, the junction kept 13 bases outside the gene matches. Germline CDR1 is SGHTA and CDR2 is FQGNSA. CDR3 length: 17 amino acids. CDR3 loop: CASSPWLRDRTSYEQYF. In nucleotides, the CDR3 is TGTGCCAGCAGCCCATGGTTGAGGGACAGGACGTCCTACGAGCAGTACTTC.

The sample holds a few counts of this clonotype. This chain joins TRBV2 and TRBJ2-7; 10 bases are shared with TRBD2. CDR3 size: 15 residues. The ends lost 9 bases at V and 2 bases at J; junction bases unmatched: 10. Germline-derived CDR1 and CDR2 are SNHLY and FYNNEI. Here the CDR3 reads CASGTSARSAYEQYF. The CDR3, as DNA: TGTGCCAGTGGGACTAGCGCCCGGTCGGCCTACGAGCAGTACTTC.

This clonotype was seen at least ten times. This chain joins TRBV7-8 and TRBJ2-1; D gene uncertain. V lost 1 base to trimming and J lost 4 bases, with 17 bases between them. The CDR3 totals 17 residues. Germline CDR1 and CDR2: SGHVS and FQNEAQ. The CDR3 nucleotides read TGTGCCAGCAGCTTAGAGGTGGCCAGGCAACAATACAATGAGCAGTTCTTC. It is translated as CASSLEVARQQYNEQFF.

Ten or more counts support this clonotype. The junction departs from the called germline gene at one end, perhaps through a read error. The CDR3 DNA reads TGCAGTGCTAGAGGCGGAGGGGGGAATTCACCCCTCAACTTT. Residues: CSARGGGGNSPLNF. The V and J genes are TRBV20-1 and TRBJ1-6; maybe TRBD1 (6 bases). This CDR3 is 14 amino acids long. Germline V gene sequence: CDR1 DFQATT, CDR2 SNEGSKA (reference sequence).

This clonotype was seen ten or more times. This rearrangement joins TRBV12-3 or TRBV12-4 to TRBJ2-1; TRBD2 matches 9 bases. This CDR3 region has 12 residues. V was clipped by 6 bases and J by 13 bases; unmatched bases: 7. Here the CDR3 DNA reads TGTGCCAGCAGCCGAGGGACTAGCTTTCAGTTCTTC. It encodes CASSRGTSFQFF.

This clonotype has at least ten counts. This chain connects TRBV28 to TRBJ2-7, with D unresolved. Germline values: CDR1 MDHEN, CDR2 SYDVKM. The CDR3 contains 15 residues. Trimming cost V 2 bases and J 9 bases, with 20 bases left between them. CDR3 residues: CASSLEARSLGAQYF. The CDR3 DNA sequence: TGTGCCAGCAGTTTAGAGGCCAGGTCCCTTGGTGCGCAGTACTTC. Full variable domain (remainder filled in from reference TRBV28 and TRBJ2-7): DVKVTQSSRYLVKRTGEKVFLECVQDMDHENMFWYRQDPGLGLRLIYFSYDVKMKEKGDIPEGYSVSREKKERFSLILESASTNQTSMYLCASSLEARSLGAQYFGPGTRLTVT.

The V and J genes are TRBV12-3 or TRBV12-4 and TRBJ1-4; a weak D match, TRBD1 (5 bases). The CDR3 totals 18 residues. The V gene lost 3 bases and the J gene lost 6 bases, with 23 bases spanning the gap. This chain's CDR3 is CASSFSGGRLSYHEKLFF. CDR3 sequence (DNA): TGTGCCAGCAGTTTTTCGGGGGGAAGACTTAGTTACCATGAAAAACTGTTTTTT.

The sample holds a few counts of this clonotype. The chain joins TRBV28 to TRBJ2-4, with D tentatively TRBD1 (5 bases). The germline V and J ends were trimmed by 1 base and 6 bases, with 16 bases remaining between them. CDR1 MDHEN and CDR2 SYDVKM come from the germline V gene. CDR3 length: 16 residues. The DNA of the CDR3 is TGTGCCAGCAGTTTATACGGACAAGGGAAGGGAAACATTCAGTACTTC. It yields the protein CASSLYGQGKGNIQYF.

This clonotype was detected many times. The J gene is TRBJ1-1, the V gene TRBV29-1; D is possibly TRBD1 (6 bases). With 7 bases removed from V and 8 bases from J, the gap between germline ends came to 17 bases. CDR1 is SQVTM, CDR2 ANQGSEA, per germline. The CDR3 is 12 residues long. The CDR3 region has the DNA TGCAGCGGCACTGGGGGCGGACGCGAAGCTTTCTTT. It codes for CSGTGGGREAFF.